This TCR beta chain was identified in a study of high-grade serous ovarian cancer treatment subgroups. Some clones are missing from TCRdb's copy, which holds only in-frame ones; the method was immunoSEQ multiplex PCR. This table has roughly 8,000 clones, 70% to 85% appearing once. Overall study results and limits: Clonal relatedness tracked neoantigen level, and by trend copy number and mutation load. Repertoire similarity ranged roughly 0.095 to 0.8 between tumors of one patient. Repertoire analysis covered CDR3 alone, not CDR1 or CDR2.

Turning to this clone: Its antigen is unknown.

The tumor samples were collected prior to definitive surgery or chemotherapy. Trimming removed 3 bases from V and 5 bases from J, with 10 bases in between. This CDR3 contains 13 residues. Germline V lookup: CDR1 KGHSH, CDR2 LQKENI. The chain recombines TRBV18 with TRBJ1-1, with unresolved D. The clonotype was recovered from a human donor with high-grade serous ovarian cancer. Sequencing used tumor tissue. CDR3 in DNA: TGTGCCAGCTCACCCGAAAGGAGAACTGAAGCTTTCTTT. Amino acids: CASSPERRTEAFF.